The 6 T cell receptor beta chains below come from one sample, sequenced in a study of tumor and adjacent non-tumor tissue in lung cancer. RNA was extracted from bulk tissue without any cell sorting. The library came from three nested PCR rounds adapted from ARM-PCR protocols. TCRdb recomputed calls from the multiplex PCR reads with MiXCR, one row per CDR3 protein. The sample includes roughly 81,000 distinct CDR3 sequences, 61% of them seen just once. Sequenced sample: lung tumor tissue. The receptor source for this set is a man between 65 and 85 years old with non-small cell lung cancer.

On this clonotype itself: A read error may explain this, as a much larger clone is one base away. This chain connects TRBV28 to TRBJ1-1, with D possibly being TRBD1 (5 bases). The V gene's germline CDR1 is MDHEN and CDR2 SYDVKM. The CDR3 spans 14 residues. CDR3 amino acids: CASSFAGQGTETFF. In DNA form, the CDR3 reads TGTGCCAGCAGTTTCGCAGGGCAAGGCACTGAAACTTTCTTT.

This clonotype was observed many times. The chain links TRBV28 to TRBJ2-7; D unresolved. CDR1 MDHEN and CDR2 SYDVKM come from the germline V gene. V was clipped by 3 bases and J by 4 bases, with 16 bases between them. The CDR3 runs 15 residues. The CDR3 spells CASSFDHRIDYEQYF. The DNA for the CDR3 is TGTGCCAGCAGTTTTGACCACAGAATCGATTACGAGCAGTACTTC.

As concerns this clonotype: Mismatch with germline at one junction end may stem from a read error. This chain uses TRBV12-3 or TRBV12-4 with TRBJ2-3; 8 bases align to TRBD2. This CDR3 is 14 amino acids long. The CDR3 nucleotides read TGTGACAGCAGTCCGGGAGTAGCGGGGAATACGCAGTTTTTT. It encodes CDSSPGVAGNTQFF.

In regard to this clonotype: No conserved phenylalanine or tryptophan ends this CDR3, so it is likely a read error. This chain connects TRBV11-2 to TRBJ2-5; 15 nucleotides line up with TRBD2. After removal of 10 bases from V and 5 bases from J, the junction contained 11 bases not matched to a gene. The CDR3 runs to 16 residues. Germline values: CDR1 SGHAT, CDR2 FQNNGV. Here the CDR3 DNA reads TGTGCCAACGGCACGGGACTAGCGGGGGGAGCGGAGACCCAGTACATC. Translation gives CANGTGLAGGAETQYI.

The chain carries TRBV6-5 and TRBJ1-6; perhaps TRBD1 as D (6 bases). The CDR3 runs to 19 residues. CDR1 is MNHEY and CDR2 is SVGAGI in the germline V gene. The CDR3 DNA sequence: TGTGCTTCCCCAAAGCCGGGACATGGATCCACGGGCCCAATTTCACCCCTCCACTTT. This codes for CASPKPGHGSTGPISPLHF.

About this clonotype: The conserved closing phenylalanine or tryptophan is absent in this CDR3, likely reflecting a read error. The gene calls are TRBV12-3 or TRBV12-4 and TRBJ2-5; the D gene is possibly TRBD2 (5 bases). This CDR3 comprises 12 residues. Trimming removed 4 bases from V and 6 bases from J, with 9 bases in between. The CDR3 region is CASSSTGKTQYL. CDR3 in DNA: TGTGCCAGCAGTTCTACGGGGAAGACCCAGTACCTC.